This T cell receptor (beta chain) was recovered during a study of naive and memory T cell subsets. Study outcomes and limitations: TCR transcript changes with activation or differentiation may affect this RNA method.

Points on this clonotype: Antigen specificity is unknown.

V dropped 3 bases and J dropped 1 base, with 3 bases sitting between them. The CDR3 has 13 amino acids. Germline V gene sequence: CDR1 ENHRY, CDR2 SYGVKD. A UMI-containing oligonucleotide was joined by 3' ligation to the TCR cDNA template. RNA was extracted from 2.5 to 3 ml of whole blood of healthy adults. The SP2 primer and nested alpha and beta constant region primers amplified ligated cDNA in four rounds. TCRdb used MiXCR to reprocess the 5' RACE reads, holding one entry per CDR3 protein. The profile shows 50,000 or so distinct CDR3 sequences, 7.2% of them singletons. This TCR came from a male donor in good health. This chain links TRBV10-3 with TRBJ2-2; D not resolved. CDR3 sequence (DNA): TGTGCCATCAGTGAAGGGAACACCGGGGAGCTGTTTTTT. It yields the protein CAISEGNTGELFF.